The 9 T cell receptor beta chains below all came from one sample that was sequenced in a study of spatial heterogeneity in lung cancer. Indicated time point: blood at routine non-recurrence follow-up after resection. TCRdb processed the 5' RACE reads anew with MiXCR; each CDR3 protein has one entry. The table has roughly 70,000 distinct CDR3 sequences, over 7% seen once. The sample was PBMCs, taken at follow-up. Receptors were obtained from a female donor with early-stage non-small cell lung cancer.

The sample holds many counts of this clonotype. The rearrangement links TRBV7-9 to TRBJ2-1; the D is unclear. CDR3 length: 13 amino acids. Germline V gene data show CDR1 as SEHNR and CDR2 as FQNEAQ (reference sequence). Trimming took off 3 bases at V and 8 bases at J, with 11 bases between the two ends. This chain's CDR3 is CASSFSNLDEQFF. The CDR3 DNA reads TGTGCCAGCAGCTTTTCCAACCTCGATGAGCAGTTCTTC.

The rearrangement joins TRBV4-1 to TRBJ2-7; D gene ambiguous. The length of the CDR3 is 16 residues. CDR1 MGHRA and CDR2 YSYEKL come from the germline V gene. The V end was cut by 1 base, the J end by 3 bases, with 16 bases between. CDR3 sequence reads: CASSQGGVFTHYEQYF. CDR3 in DNA: TGCGCCAGCAGCCAAGGTGGGGTTTTTACTCACTACGAGCAGTACTTC.

This rearrangement joins TRBV20-1 to TRBJ2-5, with 9 positions matching TRBD2. Unmatched junction bases numbered 3, after V lost 5 bases and J lost 2 bases. CDR1 and CDR2 (germline): DFQATT, SNEGSKA (reference sequence). The CDR3 has 13 residues. The CDR3 DNA reads TGCAGTGCTTCGACTAGCGGACAAGAGACCCAGTACTTC. This encodes CSASTSGQETQYF.

The table lists this clonotype with many counts. V gene TRBV7-9 combines with J gene TRBJ2-1; TRBD2 aligns across 10 bases. CDR1 is SEHNR and CDR2 is FQNEAQ in the germline V gene (reference sequence). V shed 3 bases and J 4 bases; nucleotides not matched to a gene: 3. This CDR3 comprises 15 residues. CDR3 region: CASSFLAGAYNEQFF. The CDR3 DNA follows: TGTGCCAGCAGCTTCCTAGCGGGAGCGTACAATGAGCAGTTCTTC.

This clonotype was recorded many times. V and J are TRBV7-9 and TRBJ2-2, with D perhaps being TRBD1 or TRBD2 (5 bases each). Germline-derived CDR1 and CDR2 are SEHNR and FQNEAQ (reference sequence). V lost 4 bases and J lost 6, with 9 bases in between. This CDR3 is built from 13 residues. The CDR3, as DNA: TGTGCCAGCAGCTCCCCGGGACCCGGGGAGCTGTTTTTT. It translates to CASSSPGPGELFF.

The chain has TRBV2 and TRBJ1-1, with 9 positions matching TRBD1. J lost 7 bases, V lost 5 bases, and 5 bases had no gene match. CDR3 size: 13 residues. Germline CDR1 is SNHLY and CDR2 is FYNNEI. For the CDR3, the DNA is TGTGCCAGCAGTCCGGGACAGGGTGTTGAAGCTTTCTTT. Residues: CASSPGQGVEAFF.

The chain uses TRBV20-1 and TRBJ1-2; D is possibly TRBD1 (6 bases). Trimming stripped 7 bases from V and 0 bases from J, with 15 bases between. Looked up from germline, CDR1 is DFQATT and CDR2 is SNEGSKA (reference sequence). The CDR3 spans 14 residues. The CDR3 loop reads CSVSPGHSNYGYTF. The CDR3 DNA is TGCAGTGTTTCACCGGGACACTCTAACTATGGCTACACCTTC.

This clonotype has a handful of counts. The V call is TRBV6-6, the J call TRBJ1-2, with D tentatively TRBD1 (5 bases). CDR1 and CDR2 (germline): MNHNY, SVGAGI (reference sequence). The CDR3 runs to 15 residues. Between the trimmed V and J ends, which lost 0 bases and 5 bases, there was a span of 13 bases. The CDR3 DNA follows: TGTGCCAGCAGTTACTCGAGTCCCGGGGGATATGGCTACACCTTC. Encoded protein: CASSYSSPGGYGYTF.

This clonotype was seen at least ten times. V gene TRBV7-2 combines with J gene TRBJ2-7, with TRBD2 matching 10 bases. CDR1 and CDR2 from the germline V gene are SGHTA and FQGNSA. The J segment lost 7 bases and the V segment lost 7 bases, leaving 10 bases of the junction unmatched. The CDR3 loop spans 14 amino acids. CDR3 loop: CASNHPTSGLEQYF. CDR3 coding DNA: TGTGCCAGCAACCATCCGACTAGCGGGCTAGAGCAGTACTTC.